The 27 T cell receptor beta chains in this list originate from one sample, sequenced in a study of blood T cell repertoires in COVID-19. Sequencing was performed with immunoSEQ multiplex PCR; in TCRdb, only in-frame clones are kept and a portion is missing. The repertoire holds approximately 100,000 clones, with roughly 87% as singletons. Sequenced input: peripheral blood. These receptors all come from a human donor in a cohort sampled during active COVID-19.

The V call is TRBV28, the J call TRBJ2-7; 13 nucleotides line up with TRBD2. Germline values: CDR1 MDHEN, CDR2 SYDVKM. Losses at the gene ends were 6 bases for V and 3 bases for J; bases not matched to a gene: 5. The CDR3 extends over 15 amino acids. The CDR3: CASRAGLAGFYEQYF. The CDR3, as DNA: TGTGCCAGCAGGGCGGGACTAGCGGGATTCTACGAGCAGTACTTC.

The gene calls are TRBV18 and TRBJ2-2; D call uncertain. CDR3 size: 15 residues. V gave up 2 bases and J gave up 3 bases, with 10 bases separating them. The germline gives CDR1 KGHSH, CDR2 LQKENI. This CDR3 reads CASSPGQIHTGELFF. In DNA, the CDR3 is TGTGCCAGCTCACCAGGGCAGATACACACCGGGGAGCTGTTTTTT.

Concerning this clone itself: The junction and the germline gene differ at one end; a read error may be behind it. The chain joins TRBV10-3 to TRBJ2-7; TRBD1 matches at 7 bases. The CDR3 has 15 amino acids. CDR1 and CDR2 (germline): ENHRY, SYGVKD. The CDR3 DNA reads TGTGCCATCAGCGTATCCCGGGACAGCTCCTACGGGCAGTACTTC. Protein product: CAISVSRDSSYGQYF.

The chain is built from TRBV28 and TRBJ2-1; 8 nucleotides match TRBD2. Losses at the gene ends were 5 bases for V and 6 bases for J; bases not matched to a gene: 9. The CDR3 extends over 15 amino acids. Germline V gene sequence: CDR1 MDHEN, CDR2 SYDVKM. CDR3 DNA: TGTGCCAGCAGTAGTCCCAGCGGGAGAGGCAATGAGCAGTTCTTC. As protein: CASSSPSGRGNEQFF.

The chain couples TRBV7-3 to TRBJ2-1; D possibly corresponds to TRBD1 (7 bases). The germline CDR1 and CDR2 sequences are SGHTA and FQGTGA. The CDR3 loop spans 15 amino acids. V was pared by 5 bases and J by 4 bases, with 15 bases between. CDR3 DNA: TGTGCCAGCAGCCTCCAGGGGGGCCTTTACAATGAGCAGTTCTTC. This encodes CASSLQGGLYNEQFF.

The J gene is TRBJ2-7, the V gene TRBV5-1; 7 bases line up with TRBD1. Per germline, CDR1 SGHRS and CDR2 YFSETQ. J lost 6 bases, V lost 2 bases, and 5 bases had no gene match. This CDR3 is built from 13 residues. This CDR3 reads CASSFLQGSEQYF. The CDR3 coding sequence is TGCGCCAGCAGCTTCCTACAGGGGAGCGAGCAGTACTTC.

This sequence joins TRBV28 and TRBJ2-7; 8 bases map to TRBD1. Per the germline V gene, CDR1 is MDHEN and CDR2 is SYDVKM. The CDR3 is 13 residues long. With V trimmed by 5 bases and J by 3 bases, 3 bases remained unmatched. The CDR3 loop reads CASSRDRSYEQYF. CDR3 coding DNA: TGTGCCAGCAGTAGGGACAGGAGCTACGAGCAGTACTTC.

The chain links TRBV6-6 to TRBJ1-5; D is undetermined. CDR1 MNHNY and CDR2 SVGAGI come from the germline V gene (reference sequence). The CDR3 runs 13 residues. Trimming cost V 0 bases and J 4 bases, with 4 bases left between them. This chain's CDR3 is CASSYSSNQPQHF. The CDR3 DNA follows: TGTGCCAGCAGTTACTCGTCAAATCAGCCCCAGCATTTT.

The V and J genes are TRBV24-1 and TRBJ1-1, with 7 bases fitting TRBD1. V shed 2 bases and J 1 base; nucleotides not matched to a gene: 9. Germline V gene sequence: CDR1 KGHDR, CDR2 SFDVKD. The CDR3 has 17 residues. The CDR3 DNA sequence: TGTGCCACCAGTGATTCGAGGGGGCCTGAGGCGAACACTGAAGCTTTCTTT. Its protein is CATSDSRGPEANTEAFF.

This clone was detected once. As DNA, the CDR3 is TGTGCCAGCAGCCTAAACCCCCCGGGACAGGGGGTTTACAATGAGCAGTTCTTC. Amino acid sequence: CASSLNPPGQGVYNEQFF. The chain is built from TRBV3-1 (or the pseudogene TRBV3-2) and TRBJ2-1, with 11 bases matching TRBD1. V shed 4 bases, J shed 4 bases, and the junction held 12 bases outside the gene matches. This CDR3 spans 18 amino acids. Germline V gene lookup returns CDR1 LGHDT and CDR2 YNNKEL (reference sequence).

Here the CDR3 DNA reads TGTGCCAGCAGCTTGTATGACAGTCTGAACACTGAAGCTTTCTTT. It specifies CASSLYDSLNTEAFF. V usage is TRBV5-6 and J usage is TRBJ1-1; maybe TRBD1 (5 bases). This CDR3 region has 15 residues. The V gene's germline CDR1 is SGHDT and CDR2 YYEEEE. With 1 base removed from V and 0 bases from J, the gap between germline ends came to 10 bases.

The V gene is TRBV2, the J gene TRBJ2-2, with 7 nucleotides matching TRBD2. With 3 bases clipped from V and 4 bases from J, the junction kept 2 bases outside the gene matches. Germline V CDR1 and CDR2: SNHLY, FYNNEI. This CDR3 has 14 residues. The CDR3 loop is CASSDPGGTGELFF. The DNA for the CDR3 is TGTGCCAGCAGTGACCCGGGGGGCACCGGGGAGCTGTTTTTT.

CDR3 amino acids: CASSEASGYGNTIYF. The CDR3 coding sequence is TGTGCCAGCAGTGAAGCGTCAGGGTACGGAAACACCATATATTTT. The J gene is TRBJ1-3, the V gene TRBV2; tentatively, D is TRBD1 (5 bases). This CDR3 is 15 amino acids long. Germline assignment: CDR1 SNHLY and CDR2 FYNNEI. V gave up 0 bases and J gave up 4 bases, with 10 bases separating them.

This chain connects TRBV18 to TRBJ1-5; D is ambiguous. CDR3 length: 16 amino acids. With 3 bases removed from V and 1 base from J, the gap between germline ends came to 13 bases. Germline-derived CDR1 and CDR2 are KGHSH and LQKENI. The CDR3 DNA is TGTGCCAGCTCACCCCTTGGCCGGGGAAGCAATCAGCCCCAGCATTTT. This gives the protein CASSPLGRGSNQPQHF.

The rearrangement links TRBV5-1 to TRBJ1-5, with D perhaps TRBD1 (6 bases). The CDR3 is made up of 15 amino acids. Germline CDR1 reads SGHRS; CDR2 reads YFSETQ. Trimming cost V 1 base and J 0 bases, with 8 bases left between them. The CDR3 DNA is TGCGCCAGCAGCTTGTTGGGGGCTAGCAATCAGCCCCAGCATTTT. This gives the protein CASSLLGASNQPQHF.

The J gene is TRBJ1-5, the V gene TRBV3-1 (or the pseudogene TRBV3-2); the match to TRBD1 covers 11 bases. CDR1 and CDR2 (germline): LGHDT, YNNKEL (reference sequence). The CDR3 is 21 amino acids. The J segment lost 2 bases and the V segment lost 1 base, leaving 16 bases of the junction unmatched. Written as DNA, the CDR3 is TGTGCCAGCAGCCAAGCCCGGGACAGGGGGATAAGGAACTTAGGCAATCAGCCCCAGCATTTT. Translating it yields CASSQARDRGIRNLGNQPQHF.

The chain employs TRBV5-1 and TRBJ2-3; D possibly corresponds to TRBD2 (5 bases). CDR1 SGHRS and CDR2 YFSETQ come from the germline V gene. V was clipped by 4 bases and J by 6 bases, with 15 bases between them. The CDR3 runs 14 residues. CDR3 sequence reads: CASSPRATGDTQYF. In DNA, the CDR3 is TGCGCCAGCAGCCCGCGGGCTACCGGGGATACGCAGTATTTT. The full variable domain, with the rest looked up from reference TRBV5-1 and TRBJ2-3, is KAGVTQTPRYLIKTRGQQVTLSCSPISGHRSVSWYQQTPGQGLQFLFEYFSETQRNKGNFPGRFSGRQFSNSRSEMNVSTLELGDSALYLCASSPRATGDTQYFGPGTRLTVL.

J is TRBJ2-2 and V is TRBV4-1; D not resolved. V lost 1 base and J lost 0, with 3 bases in between. The CDR3 extends over 14 amino acids. Germline lookup yields CDR1 MGHRA and CDR2 YSYEKL. CDR3 in DNA: TGCGCCAGCAGCCAAGTAGCGAACACCGGGGAGCTGTTTTTT. Encoded protein: CASSQVANTGELFF.

This clone was seen a single time. This sequence joins TRBV28 and TRBJ1-1; perhaps TRBD1 as D (5 bases). The CDR3 has 16 residues. Germline V CDR1 and CDR2: MDHEN, SYDVKM. Trimming took 5 bases from V and 0 from J, leaving 16 bases between them. This chain's CDR3 is CASSRIRQYMNTEAFF. The CDR3 region has the DNA TGTGCCAGCAGTCGGATCCGACAGTACATGAACACTGAAGCTTTCTTT.

The CDR3 here is CASSISQLKSETQYF. For the CDR3, the DNA is TGTGCCAGTAGTATATCCCAACTAAAGTCAGAGACCCAGTACTTC. The rearrangement links TRBV19 to TRBJ2-5, with D hard to call. Trimming removed 2 bases from V and 4 bases from J, with 14 bases in between. The germline gives CDR1 LNHDA, CDR2 SQIVND (reference sequence). The CDR3 is 15 residues long.

The chain links TRBV24-1 to TRBJ2-7; D is ambiguous. The CDR3 sequence is 13 residues long. From germline, CDR1 is KGHDR and CDR2 SFDVKD. The V and J ends lost 3 bases and 4 bases respectively, with 9 bases between them. This CDR3 reads CATSDGGTYEQYF. CDR3 nucleotide sequence: TGTGCCACCAGTGATGGCGGAACATACGAGCAGTACTTC.

This chain joins TRBV4-1 and TRBJ1-5, with TRBD1 identical over 8 bases. This CDR3 is built from 15 residues. CDR1 is MGHRA and CDR2 is YSYEKL in the germline V gene. The ends lost 6 bases at V and 4 bases at J; junction bases unmatched: 8. The CDR3: CASRNPDRVNQPQHF. Written as DNA, the CDR3 is TGCGCCAGCAGAAATCCGGACAGGGTGAATCAGCCCCAGCATTTT.

The chain recombines TRBV5-6 with TRBJ1-2; 7 bases agree with TRBD1. This CDR3 contains 13 residues. The ends lost 3 bases at V and 4 bases at J; junction bases unmatched: 3. Germline lookup yields CDR1 SGHDT and CDR2 YYEEEE. The CDR3 loop is CASSSTGAYGYTF. The CDR3 DNA follows: TGTGCCAGCAGCTCTACAGGGGCCTATGGCTACACCTTC.

The chain recombines TRBV7-3 with TRBJ1-1; a weak D match, TRBD1 (6 bases). The V and J ends lost 5 bases and 5 bases respectively, with 15 bases between them. The germline CDR1 and CDR2 sequences are SGHTA and FQGTGA. CDR3 length equals 14 residues. DNA of the CDR3: TGTGCCAGCAGCGCTCAGGGGTGGGGGACTGAAGCTTTCTTT. This codes for CASSAQGWGTEAFF. Filled out from reference TRBV7-3 and TRBJ1-1, the complete variable domain reads GAGVSQTPSNKVTEKGKYVELRCDPISGHTALYWYRQSLGQGPEFLIYFQGTGAADDSGLPNDRFFAVRPEGSVSTLKIQRTERGDSAVYLCASSAQGWGTEAFFGQGTRLTVV.

This rearrangement joins TRBV15 to TRBJ2-7; 7 bases line up with TRBD2. The CDR3 has 15 residues. Germline V gene lookup returns CDR1 LNHNV and CDR2 YYDKDF (reference sequence). V trimming: 0 bases; J trimming: 0 bases; junction bases outside the gene matches: 2. The CDR3 nucleotides read TGTGCCACCAGCAGAGATCGGACTAGCTCCTACGAGCAGTACTTC. It specifies CATSRDRTSSYEQYF.

The chain links TRBV9 to TRBJ1-1; D unclear. This CDR3 has 15 residues. V was shortened by 3 bases and J by 0 bases, with 12 bases between the two germline ends. Germline V gene lookup returns CDR1 SGDLS and CDR2 YYNGEE. The CDR3: CASSGVARMNTEAFF. The DNA of the CDR3 is TGTGCCAGCAGCGGCGTTGCCAGGATGAACACTGAAGCTTTCTTT.

The chain uses TRBV7-6 and TRBJ1-3, with 8 bases lining up with TRBD1. V trimming: 5 bases; J trimming: 4 bases; junction bases outside the gene matches: 7. The CDR3 is 15 residues long. CDR1 is SGHVS, CDR2 FNYEAQ, per germline. CDR3 DNA sequence: TGTGCCAGCAGCACAGCAGGGGGCGCGGGAAACACCATATATTTT. Translation gives CASSTAGGAGNTIYF.